The clone carrying this T cell receptor beta chain has a handful of counts. Antigen: not known. Germline and junction disagree at one end, which may indicate a read error. The data derive from a study of T cells in Graves' hyperthyroidism and ophthalmopathy. A patient was excluded if there was uncontrolled infection, other autoimmune disease, pregnancy or lactation. Researchers took RNA transcripts and amplified the TCR beta CDR3 regions from them. First-round RT-PCR of the TCR CDR3 relied on the HTBI primer set. TCRdb processed the multiplex PCR reads anew with MiXCR; each CDR3 protein has one entry. The data hold 500,000 to 800,000 distinct CDR3 sequences, with just under 45% observed a single time. The CDR3 is 15 residues long. Germline CDR1 and CDR2: MGHRA and YSYEKL. General study findings and limits: With a median lead of approximately 6.4 months before onset, the model predicted ophthalmopathy. Stable hyperthyroidism was told apart from ophthalmopathy by a model built on 13 V-J features.

The origin of this receptor is an adult man with Graves' disease, either hyperthyroidism or ophthalmopathy (not recorded which). This sequence joins TRBV4-1 and TRBJ1-4; maybe TRBD1 (5 bases). The sample was peripheral blood or thyroid tissue (not recorded which). The chain's CDR3 is CASSQDWDVNEKLFF. In nucleotides, the CDR3 is TGTGCCAGCAGCCAAGACTGGGACGTAAATGAAAAACTGTTTTTT.